The 8 T cell receptor beta chains below were found in one sample sequenced in a study of OX40 agonist ivuxolimab in advanced cancers. Data came from immunoSEQ multiplex PCR; TCRdb stores just in-frame clones and leaves some out. Among 46,000 or so clones listed, more than 70% were seen once. Source: CD4+ or CD8+ T cells sorted from blood, taken in a trial of the OX40 agonist ivuxolimab. Every receptor here comes from an adult with an advanced solid tumor such as melanoma, head and neck, liver or kidney cancer.

The chain has TRBV30 and TRBJ2-7, with D unresolved. This CDR3 has 13 residues. V was cut by 6 bases and J by 9 bases, with 21 bases left in between. Germline V gene data show CDR1 as GTSNPN and CDR2 as SVGIG (reference sequence). This CDR3 is CACKKPTYEGQYF. CDR3 coding DNA: TGTGCCTGCAAGAAACCAACCTACGAAGGGCAGTACTTC.

This chain joins TRBV14 and TRBJ2-7; D is unresolved. Trimming took 1 base from V and 1 from J, leaving 11 bases between them. The V gene's germline CDR1 is SGHDN and CDR2 FVKESK. The CDR3 covers 15 residues. CDR3: CASSQVGFGSYEQYF. The CDR3 DNA sequence: TGTGCCAGCAGCCAAGTCGGATTCGGGTCCTACGAGCAGTACTTC.

The chain combines TRBV19 with TRBJ1-5; D perhaps matches TRBD1 (6 bases). In germline, CDR1 is LNHDA, CDR2 SQIVND (reference sequence). V was clipped by 8 bases and J by 0 bases, with 11 bases between them. The CDR3 loop spans 14 amino acids. CDR3 sequence reads: CASSDSYSNQPQHF. CDR3 nucleotide sequence: TGTGCCAGTTCGGACAGCTATAGCAATCAGCCCCAGCATTTT.

This chain connects TRBV5-6 to TRBJ1-3; D not resolved. V was cut by 0 bases and J by 3 bases, with 4 bases left in between. This CDR3 region has 13 residues. Germline CDR1 SGHDT, CDR2 YYEEEE. In nucleotides, the CDR3 is TGTGCCAGCAGCTTGGAGCTTGGAAACACCATATATTTT. Translated: CASSLELGNTIYF. The variable domain in full, with the rest retrieved from reference TRBV5-6 and TRBJ1-3, is DAGVTQSPTHLIKTRGQQVTLRCSPKSGHDTVSWYQQALGQGPQFIFQYYEEEERQRGNFPDRFSGHQFPNYSSELNVNALLLGDSALYLCASSLELGNTIYFGEGSWLTVV.

The J gene is TRBJ2-1, the V gene TRBV6-6, with D perhaps matching TRBD1 or TRBD2 (5 bases each). Per germline, CDR1 MNHNY and CDR2 SVGAGI (reference sequence). This CDR3 spans 14 amino acids. V was trimmed by 4 bases and J by 8 bases, leaving 15 bases between them. The CDR3 nucleotides are TGTGCCAGCAGTTGGGATTGGGGGAGCGATGAGCAGTTCTTC. This codes for CASSWDWGSDEQFF.

The chain links TRBV15 to TRBJ2-3; 8 bases are shared with TRBD1. The CDR3 covers 16 residues. Germline V gene data show CDR1 as LNHNV and CDR2 as YYDKDF (reference sequence). J gave up 3 bases and V 1 base, and 6 bases lay outside the gene matches. As DNA, the CDR3 is TGTGCCACCAGCAGAGTCCCGGACAGGGCGACAGATACGCAGTATTTT. Protein: CATSRVPDRATDTQYF.

This clone was observed a single time. The chain couples TRBV14 to TRBJ2-5; D is perhaps TRBD1 (6 bases). V was clipped by 4 bases and J by 4 bases, with 22 bases between them. The CDR3 totals 17 residues. Germline values: CDR1 SGHDN, CDR2 FVKESK. CDR3 residues: CASSPTGHPYSTETQYF. For the CDR3, the DNA is TGTGCCAGCAGCCCCACGGGACATCCGTATTCAACAGAGACCCAGTACTTC.

Here the CDR3 DNA reads TGTGCCAGCAGTCCATCCGGGACAGCGCTCTCCTACAATGAGCAGTTCTTC. This codes for CASSPSGTALSYNEQFF. This chain links TRBV27 with TRBJ2-1, with 7 bases matching TRBD1. The germline V gene encodes CDR1 MNHEY and CDR2 SMNVEV (reference sequence). The CDR3 has 17 amino acids. Losses at the gene ends were 5 bases for V and 0 bases for J; bases not matched to a gene: 10.